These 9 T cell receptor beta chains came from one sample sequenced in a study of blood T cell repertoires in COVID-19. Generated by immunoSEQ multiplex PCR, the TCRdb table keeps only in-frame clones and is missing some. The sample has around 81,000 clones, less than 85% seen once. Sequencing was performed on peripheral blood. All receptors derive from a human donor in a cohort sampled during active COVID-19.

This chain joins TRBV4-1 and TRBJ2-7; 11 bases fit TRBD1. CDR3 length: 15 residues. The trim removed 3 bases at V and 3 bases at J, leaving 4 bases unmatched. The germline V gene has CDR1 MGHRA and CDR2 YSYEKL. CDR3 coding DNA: TGCGCCAGCAGCCACCCGGGACAGGGGGTCTACGAGCAGTACTTC. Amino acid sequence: CASSHPGQGVYEQYF.

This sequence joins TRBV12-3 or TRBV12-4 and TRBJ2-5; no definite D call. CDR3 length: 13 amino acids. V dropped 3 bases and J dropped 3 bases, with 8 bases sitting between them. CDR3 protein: CASSFYKEETQYF. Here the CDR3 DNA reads TGTGCCAGCAGTTTTTACAAAGAAGAGACCCAGTACTTC.

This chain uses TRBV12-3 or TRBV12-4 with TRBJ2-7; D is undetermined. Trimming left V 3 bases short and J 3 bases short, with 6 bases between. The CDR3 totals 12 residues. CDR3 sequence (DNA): TGTGCCAGCAGTTTTTACAGCTACGAGCAGTACTTC. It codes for CASSFYSYEQYF.

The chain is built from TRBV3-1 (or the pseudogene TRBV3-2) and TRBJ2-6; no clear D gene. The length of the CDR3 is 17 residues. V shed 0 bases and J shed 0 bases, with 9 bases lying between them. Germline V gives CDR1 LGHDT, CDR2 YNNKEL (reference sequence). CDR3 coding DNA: TGTGCCAGCAGCCAAGACAGTAGCCACTCTGGGGCCAACGTCCTGACTTTC. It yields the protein CASSQDSSHSGANVLTF.

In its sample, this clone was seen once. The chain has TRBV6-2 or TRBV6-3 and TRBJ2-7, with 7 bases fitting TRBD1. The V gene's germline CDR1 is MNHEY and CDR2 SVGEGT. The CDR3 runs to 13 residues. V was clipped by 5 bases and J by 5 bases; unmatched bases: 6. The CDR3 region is CASSGQVGDEQYF. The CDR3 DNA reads TGTGCCAGCAGTGGACAGGTGGGAGACGAGCAGTACTTC.

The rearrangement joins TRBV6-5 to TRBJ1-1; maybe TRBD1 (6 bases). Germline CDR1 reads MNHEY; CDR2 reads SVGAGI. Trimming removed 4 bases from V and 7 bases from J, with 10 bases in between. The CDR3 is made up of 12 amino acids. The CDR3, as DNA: TGTGCCAGCAGTTTAGGGGGGGATGAAGCTTTCTTT. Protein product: CASSLGGDEAFF.

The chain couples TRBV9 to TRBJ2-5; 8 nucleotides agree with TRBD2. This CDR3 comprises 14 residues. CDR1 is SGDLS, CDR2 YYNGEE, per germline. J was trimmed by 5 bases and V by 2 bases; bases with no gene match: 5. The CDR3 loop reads CASSVGGARETQYF. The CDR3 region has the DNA TGTGCCAGCAGCGTCGGGGGGGCTCGCGAGACCCAGTACTTC.

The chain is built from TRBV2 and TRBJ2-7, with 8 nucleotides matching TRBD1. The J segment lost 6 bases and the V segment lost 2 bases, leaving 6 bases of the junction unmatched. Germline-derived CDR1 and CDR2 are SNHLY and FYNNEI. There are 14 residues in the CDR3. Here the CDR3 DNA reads TGTGCCAGCAGTGAAAAGGCAGGGGGCGGCGAGCAGTACTTC. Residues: CASSEKAGGGEQYF.

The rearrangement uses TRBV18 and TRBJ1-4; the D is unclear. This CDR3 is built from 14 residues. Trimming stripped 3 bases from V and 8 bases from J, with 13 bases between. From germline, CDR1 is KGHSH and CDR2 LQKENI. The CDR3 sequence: CASSPNFSGEKLFF. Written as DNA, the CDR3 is TGTGCCAGCTCACCCAACTTCTCGGGGGAAAAACTGTTTTTT.